The 17 T cell receptor beta chains below come from one sample, sequenced in a study of blood T cell repertoires in COVID-19. Some clones are missing from TCRdb's copy, which holds only in-frame ones; the method was immunoSEQ multiplex PCR. The sample lists 35,000 to 50,000 clones, roughly 87% occurring once. Sequenced input: peripheral blood. These TCRs come from a man between 60 and 70 years old with acute or convalescent COVID-19.

On this clone itself: The identical CDR3 is also encoded by other nucleotide sequences in the sample. This chain uses TRBV6-1 with TRBJ2-1; TRBD1 might be the D (5 bases). Trimming shortened V by 1 base and J by 8 bases, and 12 bases separated the two germline ends. Germline V lookup: CDR1 MNHNS, CDR2 SASEGT. This CDR3 is built from 14 residues. This chain's CDR3 is CASSEGGPTHEQFF. CDR3 coding DNA: TGTGCCAGCAGTGAAGGGGGCCCCACCCATGAGCAGTTCTTC.

This sequence joins TRBV13 and TRBJ1-2, with D possibly TRBD1 on 5 matching bases. This CDR3 spans 14 amino acids. V gave up 5 bases and J gave up 3 bases, with 13 bases separating them. Germline lookup yields CDR1 PRHDT and CDR2 FYEKMQ (reference sequence). The CDR3, as DNA: TGTGCCAGCAGCGCCCCGGGACTCGACTATGGCTACACCTTC. Encoded protein: CASSAPGLDYGYTF. The variable domain in full, completed from reference TRBV13 and TRBJ1-2, reads AAGVIQSPRHLIKEKRETATLKCYPIPRHDTVYWYQQGPGQDPQFLISFYEKMQSDKGSIPDRFSAQQFSDYHSELNMSSLELGDSALYFCASSAPGLDYGYTFGSGTRLTVV.

This clone was seen a handful of times. This chain joins TRBV7-3 and TRBJ2-2, with 7 nucleotides matching TRBD1. V trimming: 5 bases; J trimming: 3 bases; junction bases outside the gene matches: 3. Germline V gene data show CDR1 as SGHTA and CDR2 as FQGTGA. The CDR3 is 14 residues long. In nucleotides, the CDR3 is TGTGCCAGCAGCAGGGGGCGGGACACCGGGGAGCTGTTTTTT. Residues: CASSRGRDTGELFF.

Concerning this clone itself: Within the sample, other DNA sequences also encode this same CDR3. This sequence joins TRBV12-3 or TRBV12-4 and TRBJ1-1, with a tentative D call TRBD1 (5 bases). Trimming left V 3 bases short and J 5 bases short, with 7 bases between. CDR3 size: 12 residues. The CDR3 DNA follows: TGTGCCAGCAGTTTCGGGGGAACTGAAGCTTTCTTT. Encoded protein: CASSFGGTEAFF.

The chain is built from TRBV30 and TRBJ1-2; the match to TRBD1 covers 9 bases. Germline CDR1 reads GTSNPN; CDR2 reads SVGIG (reference sequence). CDR3 size: 15 residues. With V trimmed by 0 bases and J by 5 bases, 7 bases remained unmatched. The CDR3 nucleotides read TGTGCCTGGAGTGTACCCCCGGGACAGGGATATGGCTACACCTTC. This translates into CAWSVPPGQGYGYTF.

The chain uses TRBV12-5 and TRBJ1-2; D possibly corresponds to TRBD1 (5 bases). V lost 4 bases and J 5 bases, leaving 20 bases between the germline ends. CDR3 length: 16 residues. Germline V gene lookup returns CDR1 LGHNT and CDR2 FRNRAP. This CDR3 reads CASGSLTDPTSYGYTF. The CDR3 DNA follows: TGTGCTAGTGGTTCACTGACAGATCCTACTTCTTATGGCTACACCTTC.

The chain employs TRBV6-5 and TRBJ2-5; TRBD2 matches 11 bases. The germline gives CDR1 MNHEY, CDR2 SVGAGI. Losses at the gene ends were 6 bases for V and 6 bases for J; bases not matched to a gene: 6. The CDR3 loop spans 14 amino acids. The CDR3 is CASSPTSGDKTQYF. CDR3 DNA sequence: TGTGCCAGCAGCCCGACTAGCGGGGATAAGACCCAGTACTTC.

The chain is built from TRBV6-5 and TRBJ1-2; D gene uncertain. The ends were cut back, 3 bases at V and 8 bases at J, with 4 bases in the middle. The CDR3 contains 10 residues. Germline V lookup: CDR1 MNHEY, CDR2 SVGAGI. The CDR3 nucleotides are TGTGCCAGCAGTTATAGCGGCTACACCTTC. Translation: CASSYSGYTF.

The sample holds one count of this clone. The chain employs TRBV4-3 and TRBJ2-2, with D maybe TRBD2 (7 bases). This CDR3 has 15 residues. Germline V gives CDR1 LGHNA, CDR2 YSLEER. Trimming left V 4 bases short and J 4 bases short, with 13 bases between. The CDR3 loop reads CASSPRGAGTGELFF. In DNA form, the CDR3 reads TGCGCCAGCAGCCCACGGGGGGCGGGCACCGGGGAGCTGTTTTTT.

This clone was counted a few times. The chain carries TRBV6-5 and TRBJ2-2; 7 nucleotides agree with TRBD1. The CDR3 loop spans 13 amino acids. Looked up from germline, CDR1 is MNHEY and CDR2 is SVGAGI. Losses at the gene ends were 10 bases for V and 5 bases for J; bases not matched to a gene: 7. This chain's CDR3 is CAIRGLGTGELFF. In DNA, the CDR3 is TGTGCCATTAGGGGGCTGGGAACCGGGGAGCTGTTTTTT.

This chain joins TRBV5-1 and TRBJ1-1; 7 nucleotides match TRBD1. V lost 1 base, J lost 7 bases, and 7 bases stayed unmatched. The CDR3 extends over 14 amino acids. Germline CDR1 reads SGHRS; CDR2 reads YFSETQ. The CDR3 sequence: CASSLNTYRGEAFF. The CDR3 nucleotides are TGCGCCAGCAGCTTGAACACTTACAGGGGTGAAGCTTTCTTT.

V usage is TRBV7-2 and J usage is TRBJ1-4; D is possibly TRBD1 (6 bases). The V gene lost 1 base and the J gene lost 1 base, with 10 bases spanning the gap. Looked up from germline, CDR1 is SGHTA and CDR2 is FQGNSA. The CDR3 loop spans 16 amino acids. The CDR3 is CASSLGQGRTNEKLFF. The DNA of the CDR3 is TGTGCCAGCAGCTTAGGGCAGGGGAGAACTAATGAAAAACTGTTTTTT.

This clone was counted a few times. The chain recombines TRBV2 with TRBJ2-4; D perhaps matches TRBD1 (6 bases). The CDR3 spans 18 residues. V lost 0 bases and J 3 bases, leaving 18 bases between the germline ends. CDR1 is SNHLY, CDR2 FYNNEI, per germline. The CDR3: CASSEASFRAGVKNIQYF. The CDR3 nucleotides read TGTGCCAGCAGTGAAGCGTCTTTTCGCGCAGGGGTCAAAAACATTCAGTACTTC.

The V and J genes are TRBV12-5 and TRBJ1-2, with TRBD1 as a possible D gene (6 bases). The CDR3 is 13 residues long. Germline CDR1 and CDR2: LGHNT and FRNRAP. Trimming cost V 2 bases and J 7 bases, with 11 bases left between them. CDR3 in DNA: TGTGCTAGTGGTTTGATCCTAGGGGGTGGCTACACCTTC. It specifies CASGLILGGGYTF.

V and J are TRBV6-2 or TRBV6-3 and TRBJ1-6, with TRBD1 identical over 9 bases. This CDR3 is built from 16 residues. Losses at the gene ends were 4 bases for V and 11 bases for J; bases not matched to a gene: 12. Germline lookup yields CDR1 MNHEY and CDR2 SVGEGT. The CDR3 DNA is TGTGCCAGCAGTTGGAAGGTAGGGACAGGGAGGACACCCCTCCACTTT. Translation gives CASSWKVGTGRTPLHF.

The chain joins TRBV5-6 to TRBJ1-5; the D gene is possibly TRBD1 (6 bases). In germline, CDR1 is SGHDT, CDR2 YYEEEE. Trimming took off 2 bases at V and 6 bases at J, with 12 bases between the two ends. The CDR3 consists of 14 residues. The CDR3 protein is CASSFSRGGQPQHF. The CDR3 bases are TGTGCCAGCAGCTTTTCAAGGGGGGGTCAGCCCCAGCATTTT.

This clone came up a few times. V is TRBV5-6 and J is TRBJ1-1; 9 bases align to TRBD1. Germline V gene data show CDR1 as SGHDT and CDR2 as YYEEEE. With V trimmed by 5 bases and J by 5 bases, 7 bases remained unmatched. The CDR3 has 14 residues. CDR3 DNA sequence: TGTGCCAGCAGTCCCGGGACAGGGTTGACTGAAGCTTTCTTT. Its translation is CASSPGTGLTEAFF.